Following are 28 T cell receptor beta chains from one sample sequenced in a study of T cells expressing NK-cell markers. TCRdb re-called the 5' RACE reads and catalogs CDR3 proteins one per entry, DNA excluded. Reported are hundreds of thousands of distinct CDR3 sequences; the ten largest clones contain 4% to 5%. Sequenced input: blood T cells: a sorted CD56 or NKG2C T cell subset, CD4+ or CD8+ T cells, or bulk PBMC T cells (not recorded which). The receptors stem from a woman aged 18-70 years in good health.

This chain links TRBV5-4 with TRBJ2-3; TCRdb designates TRBD2, a call that cannot be tested without DNA. Germline V gene data show CDR1 as SGHNT and CDR2 as YYREEE (reference sequence). The CDR3 sequence is 15 residues long. The CDR3 reads CASTRDYSSTDTQYF.

The chain has TRBV11-2 and TRBJ1-4. CDR1 is SGHAT and CDR2 is FQNNGV in the germline V gene. The CDR3 covers 13 residues. The CDR3 loop is CASSGGLNEKLFF. Drawing the rest from reference TRBV11-2 and TRBJ1-4, the complete variable domain is EAGVAQSPRYKIIEKRQSVAFWCNPISGHATLYWYQQILGQGPKLLIQFQNNGVVDDSQLPKDRFSAERLKGVDSTLKIQPAKLEDSAVYLCASSGGLNEKLFFGSGTQLSVL.

This chain uses TRBV7-7 with TRBJ2-3; TCRdb's D gene call, TRBD1, goes unchecked for lack of DNA. This CDR3 has 15 residues. Germline V gene lookup returns CDR1 SSHAT and CDR2 FNYEAQ (reference sequence). The CDR3 region is CASSRAGGLADTQYF.

This chain links TRBV20-1 with TRBJ2-1; TCRdb picks TRBD1, but there is no DNA to check that call. Germline V gene lookup returns CDR1 DFQATT and CDR2 SNEGSKA (reference sequence). The CDR3 runs to 15 residues. The CDR3 is CSAATRGGLYNEQFF.

This chain connects TRBV24-1 to TRBJ2-7; TCRdb calls TRBD1, which cannot be checked without DNA. Germline values: CDR1 KGHDR, CDR2 SFDVKD. This CDR3 region has 15 residues. The CDR3 spells CATSDTRDRTREQYF.

The chain recombines TRBV7-8 with TRBJ1-5. The V gene's germline CDR1 is SGHVS and CDR2 FQNEAQ. This CDR3 spans 12 amino acids. The CDR3 here is CASSLASRPQHF.

The chain carries TRBV11-2 and TRBJ1-2. This CDR3 has 15 residues. The germline V gene has CDR1 SGHAT and CDR2 FQNNGV. The CDR3: CASSSAAASIYGYTF.

The rearrangement uses TRBV9 and TRBJ2-5. The germline V gene has CDR1 SGDLS and CDR2 YYNGEE. The length of the CDR3 is 14 residues. CDR3 sequence reads: CASSATSGFWTQYF. Full variable domain (outside the CDR3, taken from reference TRBV9 and TRBJ2-5): DSGVTQTPKHLITATGQRVTLRCSPRSGDLSVYWYQQSLDQGLQFLIQYYNGEERAKGNILERFSAQQFPDLHSELNLSSLELGDSALYFCASSATSGFWTQYFGPGTRLLVL.

The gene calls are TRBV7-2 and TRBJ2-7; TCRdb gives TRBD2 as the D gene, but with no DNA this cannot be confirmed. The CDR3 sequence is 16 residues long. Germline V CDR1 and CDR2: SGHTA, FQGNSA. CDR3 protein: CASSLGGTSGAYEQYF.

The chain is built from TRBV20-1 and TRBJ1-1. The CDR3 contains 13 residues. CDR1 and CDR2 (germline): DFQATT, SNEGSKA (reference sequence). This chain's CDR3 is CSARSGRETEAFF.

This chain links TRBV5-1 with TRBJ1-1; TCRdb's assignment of TRBD1 cannot be checked, as there is no DNA. This CDR3 comprises 13 residues. The germline V gene has CDR1 SGHRS and CDR2 YFSETQ. The CDR3 spells CASSLGQSQGAFF.

The chain recombines TRBV5-5 with TRBJ1-2; TCRdb's D gene call, TRBD1, goes unchecked for lack of DNA. The CDR3 length is 14 residues. Per germline, CDR1 SGHKS and CDR2 YYEKEE (reference sequence). The CDR3 here is CASSPGQANYGYTF.

V usage is TRBV4-1 and J usage is TRBJ2-5; TCRdb returns TRBD1, unconfirmable since there is no DNA. CDR1 MGHRA and CDR2 YSYEKL come from the germline V gene. The CDR3 runs 15 residues. CDR3 region: CASSQEKQGGETQYF.

The V call is TRBV27, the J call TRBJ2-2; TCRdb's D call, TRBD2, is unchecked because there is no DNA. The V gene's germline CDR1 is MNHEY and CDR2 SMNVEV (reference sequence). This CDR3 has 15 residues. The CDR3 is CASRQTRSNTGELFF.

The genes are TRBV7-2 and TRBJ2-1; TCRdb's D gene call, TRBD1, goes unchecked for lack of DNA. Per germline, CDR1 SGHTA and CDR2 FQGNSA. The CDR3 totals 16 residues. This CDR3 reads CASSLGTIGGAYEQFF.

The V and J genes are TRBV20-1 and TRBJ2-1; TCRdb's D call, TRBD2, is unchecked because there is no DNA. Germline V gives CDR1 DFQATT, CDR2 SNEGSKA (reference sequence). The CDR3 has 11 amino acids. This CDR3 is CSAPSGNEQFF.

The genes are TRBV28 and TRBJ2-7; with no DNA, the TCRdb D assignment of TRBD1 cannot be verified. Germline V CDR1 and CDR2: MDHEN, SYDVKM. The CDR3 is 14 residues long. CDR3 sequence reads: CASSSGQGAYEQYF.

This chain joins TRBV20-1 and TRBJ1-1. Germline CDR1 reads DFQATT; CDR2 reads SNEGSKA (reference sequence). The CDR3 covers 11 residues. The CDR3 loop is CSARQETEAFF.

V usage is TRBV5-1 and J usage is TRBJ1-5; TCRdb picks TRBD1, but there is no DNA to check that call. Germline values: CDR1 SGHRS, CDR2 YFSETQ. The CDR3 has 16 residues. This chain's CDR3 is CASRPGQGEVNQPQHF.

The gene calls are TRBV5-1 and TRBJ1-4; TCRdb gives TRBD1 as the D gene, but with no DNA this cannot be confirmed. This CDR3 is built from 14 residues. Germline assignment: CDR1 SGHRS and CDR2 YFSETQ. This chain's CDR3 is CASSSRVGDEKLFF.

The genes are TRBV20-1 and TRBJ2-2; the TCRdb call, TRBD2, lacks DNA for checking. The germline V gene encodes CDR1 DFQATT and CDR2 SNEGSKA (reference sequence). CDR3 size: 14 residues. CDR3 region: CSAASGGDTGELFF.

The chain combines TRBV14 with TRBJ2-4; TCRdb outputs TRBD2, but without DNA this stays unchecked. In germline, CDR1 is SGHDN, CDR2 FVKESK. The length of the CDR3 is 18 residues. CDR3 protein: CASSQGIGVQLAKNIQYF.

J is TRBJ2-7 and V is TRBV14; TCRdb outputs TRBD1, but without DNA this stays unchecked. Germline-derived CDR1 and CDR2 are SGHDN and FVKESK. This CDR3 comprises 12 residues. The CDR3 loop is CASSNRGIEQYF. Using reference TRBV14 and TRBJ2-7 for the parts outside the CDR3, the full variable domain is EAGVTQFPSHSVIEKGQTVTLRCDPISGHDNLYWYRRVMGKEIKFLLHFVKESKQDESGMPNNRFLAERTGGTYSTLKVQPAELEDSGVYFCASSNRGIEQYFGPGTRLTVT.

The chain combines TRBV6-1 with TRBJ2-1. The CDR3 sequence is 14 residues long. Germline-derived CDR1 and CDR2 are MNHNS and SASEGT. CDR3 sequence: CASSPTSSYNEQFF.

The rearrangement uses TRBV7-2 and TRBJ2-3; TCRdb returns TRBD2, unconfirmable since there is no DNA. The CDR3 consists of 16 residues. Germline CDR1 and CDR2: SGHTA and FQGNSA. The CDR3: CASSLEPGLVGDTQYF.

The chain carries TRBV25-1 and TRBJ1-2; TCRdb lists TRBD1, though no DNA is available to test this call. The germline V gene has CDR1 MGHDK and CDR2 SYGVNS. The CDR3 totals 14 residues. The CDR3: CASAGTESFYGYTF.

The chain carries TRBV20-1 and TRBJ2-5; TCRdb designates TRBD2, a call that cannot be tested without DNA. The CDR3 sequence is 13 residues long. Germline-derived CDR1 and CDR2 are DFQATT and SNEGSKA (reference sequence). CDR3 amino acids: CSARGLAGETQYF.

The chain recombines TRBV7-2 with TRBJ2-6; TCRdb lists TRBD2, though no DNA is available to test this call. Germline V lookup: CDR1 SGHTA, CDR2 FQGNSA. The CDR3 is 17 amino acids. The CDR3 is CASSLGRRGSGANVLTF.